These 14 T cell receptor beta chains were sequenced from one sample in a study of CD8+CD57+ T cells in acquired aplastic anemia. The TCR beta profiling, which covered VDJ combination and CDR3 sequence, was carried out using genomic DNA as the template. TCRdb re-called the reads through MiXCR, storing one row per CDR3 protein. The top ten hold about 1.8% of the sample, which has 150,000 to 200,000 distinct CDR3 sequences, less than 60% seen once. Flow cytometry had shown expanded CD8+CD57+ cells in the patients chosen for sequencing. Sequencing was carried out using sorted CD4+, CD8+, or CD8+CD57+ T cells (not recorded which) from PBMCs. Receptor source: a human donor with aplastic anemia.

The gene calls are TRBV24-1 and TRBJ2-3; 9 nucleotides match TRBD2. Trimming took 4 bases from V and 2 from J; bases not matched to a gene: 6. There are 16 residues in the CDR3. CDR1 and CDR2 (germline): KGHDR, SFDVKD. In DNA form, the CDR3 reads TGTGCCACCAGTGACTCCCTAGCGGGGATCACAGATACGCAGTATTTT. As protein: CATSDSLAGITDTQYF.

This chain links TRBV5-4 with TRBJ1-6; weak D call: TRBD1 (5 bases). The germline gives CDR1 SGHNT, CDR2 YYREEE (reference sequence). Trimming stripped 2 bases from V and 8 bases from J, with 11 bases between. The CDR3 is made up of 14 amino acids. CDR3 bases: TGTGCCAGCAGCTTTGGGGGGAGCGATTCACCCCTCCACTTT. Its translation is CASSFGGSDSPLHF.

V gene TRBV29-1 combines with J gene TRBJ1-3; D not resolved. CDR1 SQVTM and CDR2 ANQGSEA come from the germline V gene. V lost 4 bases, J lost 0 bases, and 13 bases lay in between. The CDR3 has 15 amino acids. CDR3 bases: TGCAGCGTTGTGGAAGGTGCAAGCTCTGGAAACACCATATATTTT. The encoded protein is CSVVEGASSGNTIYF. The whole variable domain, remainder taken from reference TRBV29-1 and TRBJ1-3, is SAVISQKPSRDICQRGTSLTIQCQVDSQVTMMFWYRQQPGQSLTLIATANQGSEATYESGFVIDKFPISRPNLTFSTLTVSNMSPEDSSIYLCSVVEGASSGNTIYFGEGSWLTVV.

This clonotype came up many times. The gene calls are TRBV20-1 and TRBJ2-3; TRBD1 or TRBD2 may be the D gene (5 bases each). CDR1 is DFQATT and CDR2 is SNEGSKA in the germline V gene (reference sequence). This CDR3 comprises 15 residues. Deletions cut 3 bases from V and 6 bases from J, with 19 bases between. This CDR3 is CSARGPVRVGDTQYF. In nucleotides, the CDR3 is TGCAGTGCTAGGGGACCTGTGCGGGTCGGGGATACGCAGTATTTT.

To note about this clonotype: Germline is not matched at one junction end, which may reflect a read error. The chain carries TRBV3-1 and TRBJ2-5; D is undetermined. The CDR3 loop spans 15 amino acids. Germline V CDR1 and CDR2: LGHDT, YNNKEL (reference sequence). DNA for the CDR3: TGTGCCAGCAGCCAACCCACAAAGTACCAAGGGACCCAGTACTTC. It encodes CASSQPTKYQGTQYF.

This clonotype was seen only a few times. The chain employs TRBV7-6 and TRBJ2-7; 13 bases match TRBD2. The CDR3 spans 16 residues. The germline V gene has CDR1 SGHVS and CDR2 FNYEAQ. With V trimmed by 1 base and J by 4 bases, 4 bases remained unmatched. In DNA form, the CDR3 reads TGTGCCAGCAGCTTAGGCTTGACTAGCGGGAGGTACGAGCAGTACTTC. Translation: CASSLGLTSGRYEQYF.

The CDR3 coding sequence is TGTGCCAGCAGCGTAGGGACTAGCGGGTTAGTCGAGACCCAGTACTTC. This codes for CASSVGTSGLVETQYF. The V and J genes are TRBV9 and TRBJ2-5; the match to TRBD2 covers 11 bases. The CDR3 spans 16 residues. V lost 0 bases, J lost 5 bases, and 6 bases stayed unmatched. Germline V gives CDR1 SGDLS, CDR2 YYNGEE.

At least ten counts were recorded for this clonotype. The chain employs TRBV19 and TRBJ2-5, with D possibly matching TRBD1 (5 bases). V lost 5 bases to trimming and J lost 4 bases, with 17 bases between them. Germline CDR1 is LNHDA and CDR2 is SQIVND (reference sequence). This CDR3 contains 15 residues. The CDR3 DNA reads TGTGCCAGTAGTGCCCCCCATGGGGCAGGAGAGACCCAGTACTTC. Its protein product is CASSAPHGAGETQYF.

About this clonotype: A much larger clone differs from this one at a single base, so this may be a read error. The chain uses TRBV27 and TRBJ2-7, with 8 bases matching TRBD1. Germline V CDR1 and CDR2: MNHEY, SMNVEV (reference sequence). The CDR3 length is 13 residues. J was trimmed by 2 bases and V by 6 bases; bases with no gene match: 3. CDR3: CASSMTGAYEQYF. The DNA for the CDR3 is TGTGCCAGCAGCATGACAGGGGCCTACGAGCAGTACTTC.

This clonotype was detected only a few times. Germline and junction disagree at one end, which may indicate a read error. The gene calls are TRBV5-1 and TRBJ2-2; D may be TRBD2 (6 bases). The CDR3 has 11 amino acids. The V gene's germline CDR1 is SGHRS and CDR2 YFSETQ. The CDR3 spells CASSDPGGLFF. CDR3 nucleotides: TGCGCCAGCAGCGACCCCGGGGGGCTGTTTTTT.

This clonotype was picked up a small number of times. CDR3 amino acids: CAIRTSGLDEQFF. The CDR3 bases are TGTGCCATCAGGACTAGCGGCCTCGATGAGCAGTTCTTC. The chain has TRBV10-3 and TRBJ2-1; the match to TRBD2 covers 9 bases. CDR3 length equals 13 residues. Germline CDR1 ENHRY, CDR2 SYGVKD. J was trimmed by 8 bases and V by 6 bases; bases with no gene match: 5.

The chain uses TRBV19 and TRBJ1-2, with TRBD1 as a possible D gene (6 bases). Germline CDR1 LNHDA, CDR2 SQIVND (reference sequence). Trimming took 11 bases from V and 4 from J, leaving 26 bases between them. The CDR3 is 16 residues long. CDR3 coding DNA: TGTGCCCGCAGAGGGACACTTTTGGAGGGATCCTATGGCTACACCTTC. It translates to CARRGTLLEGSYGYTF.

To note about this clonotype: A much bigger clone sits one base away, suggesting this may be a read error. The V gene is TRBV6-2 or TRBV6-3, the J gene TRBJ2-7; D call uncertain. CDR3 length: 14 residues. Germline V gene lookup returns CDR1 MNHEY and CDR2 SVGEGT. V was shortened by 4 bases and J by 3 bases, with 13 bases between the two germline ends. Here the CDR3 DNA reads TGTGCCAGCAGTTTAGTCGTGAAGTGCTACGAGCAGTACTTC. It translates to CASSLVVKCYEQYF.

V and J are TRBV15 and TRBJ1-3; D ambiguous. Trimming removed 0 bases at V and 8 bases at J, with 11 bases between. Germline V gives CDR1 LNHNV, CDR2 YYDKDF (reference sequence). CDR3 length: 14 amino acids. CDR3 coding DNA: TGTGCCACCAGCAGAGATCGGTTAGGAGACACCATATATTTT. It codes for CATSRDRLGDTIYF.